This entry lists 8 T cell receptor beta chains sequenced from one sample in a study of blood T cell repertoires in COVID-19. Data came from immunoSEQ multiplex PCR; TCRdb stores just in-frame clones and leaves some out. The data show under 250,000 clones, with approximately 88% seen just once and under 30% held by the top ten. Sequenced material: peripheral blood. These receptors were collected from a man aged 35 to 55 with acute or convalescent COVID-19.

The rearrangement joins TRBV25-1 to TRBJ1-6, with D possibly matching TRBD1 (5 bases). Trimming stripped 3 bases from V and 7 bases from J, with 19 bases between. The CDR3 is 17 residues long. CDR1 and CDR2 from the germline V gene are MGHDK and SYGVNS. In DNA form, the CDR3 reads TGTGCCAGCAGTGAGCCCAGGGTAGGGGTGGAAAATTCACCCCTCCACTTT. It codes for CASSEPRVGVENSPLHF. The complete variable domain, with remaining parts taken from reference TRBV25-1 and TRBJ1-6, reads EADIYQTPRYLVIGTGKKITLECSQTMGHDKMYWYQQDPGMELHLIHYSYGVNSTEKGDLSSESTVSRIRTEHFPLTLESARPSHTSQYLCASSEPRVGVENSPLHFGNGTRLTVT.

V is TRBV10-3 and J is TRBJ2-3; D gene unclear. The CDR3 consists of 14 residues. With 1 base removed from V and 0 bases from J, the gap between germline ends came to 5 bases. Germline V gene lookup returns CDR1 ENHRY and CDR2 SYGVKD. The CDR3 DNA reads TGTGCCATCAGTGAGTTTGGCAGCACAGATACGCAGTATTTT. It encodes CAISEFGSTDTQYF.

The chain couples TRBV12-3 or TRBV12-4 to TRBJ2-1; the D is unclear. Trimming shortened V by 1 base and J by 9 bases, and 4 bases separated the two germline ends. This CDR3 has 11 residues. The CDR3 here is CASSLDSEQFF. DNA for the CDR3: TGTGCCAGCAGTTTAGATAGTGAGCAGTTCTTC.

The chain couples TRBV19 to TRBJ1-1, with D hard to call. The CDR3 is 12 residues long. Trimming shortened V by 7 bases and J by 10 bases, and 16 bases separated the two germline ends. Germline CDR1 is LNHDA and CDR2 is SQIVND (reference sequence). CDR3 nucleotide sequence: TGTGCCAGTAACCCCTTCACGGGTGGAGCTTTCTTT. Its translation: CASNPFTGGAFF.

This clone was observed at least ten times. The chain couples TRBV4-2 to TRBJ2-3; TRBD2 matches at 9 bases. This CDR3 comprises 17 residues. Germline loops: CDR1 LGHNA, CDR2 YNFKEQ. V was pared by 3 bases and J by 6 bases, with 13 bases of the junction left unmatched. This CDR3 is CASSQGLGGRAGDTQYF. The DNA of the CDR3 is TGTGCCAGCAGCCAGGGGCTGGGCGGGAGGGCCGGTGATACGCAGTATTTT.

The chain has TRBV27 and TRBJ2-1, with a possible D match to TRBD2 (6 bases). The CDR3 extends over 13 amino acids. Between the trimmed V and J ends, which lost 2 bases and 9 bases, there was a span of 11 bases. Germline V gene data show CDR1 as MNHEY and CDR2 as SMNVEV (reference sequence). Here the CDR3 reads CASSLMWGGEQFF. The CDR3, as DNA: TGTGCCAGCAGTTTAATGTGGGGAGGTGAGCAGTTCTTC.

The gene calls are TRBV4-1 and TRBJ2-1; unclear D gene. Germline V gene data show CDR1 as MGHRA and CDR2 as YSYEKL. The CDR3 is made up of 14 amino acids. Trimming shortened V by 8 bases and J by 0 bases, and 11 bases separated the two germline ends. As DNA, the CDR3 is TGCGCCAGCCGTGTGGGCAGCTCCTACAATGAGCAGTTCTTC. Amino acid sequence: CASRVGSSYNEQFF.

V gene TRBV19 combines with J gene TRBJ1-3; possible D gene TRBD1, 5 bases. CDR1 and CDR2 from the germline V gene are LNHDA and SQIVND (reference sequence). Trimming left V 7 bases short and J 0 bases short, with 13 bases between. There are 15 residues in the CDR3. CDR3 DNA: TGTGCCAGTACCCCGGGACTAAGCTCTGGAAACACCATATATTTT. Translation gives CASTPGLSSGNTIYF. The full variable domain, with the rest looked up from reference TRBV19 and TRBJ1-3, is DGGITQSPKYLFRKEGQNVTLSCEQNLNHDAMYWYRQDPGQGLRLIYYSQIVNDFQKGDIAEGYSVSREKKESFPLTVTSAQKNPTAFYLCASTPGLSSGNTIYFGEGSWLTVV.